The clone carrying this T cell receptor beta chain appeared many times. The antigen remains undetermined. Four PCR rounds used nested alpha and beta constant region primers plus the SP2 primer. Blood and skin TCR RNA was reverse transcribed with alpha and beta constant primers. TCRdb processed the UMI-ligation and nested PCR reads anew with MiXCR; each CDR3 protein has one entry. Of tens of thousands of distinct CDR3 sequences listed, roughly 5.2% were seen once; the top ten hold around 7%. This sample is part of a study of naive and memory T cell subsets. Germline CDR1 and CDR2: SGDLS and YYNGEE. Trimming cost V 2 bases and J 4 bases; bases outside gene matches: 5. The CDR3 is made up of 15 amino acids. An oligonucleotide containing a UMI was ligated to the 3' end of TCR cDNA. RNA was extracted from 2.5 to 3 ml of whole blood of healthy adults. Unsorted total RNA, roughly 1 to 1,100 ng, was DNase treated before reverse transcription.

Overall study results and limits: This RNA-based method may be sensitive to activation-related transcript changes.

The receptor's source is an adult in good health. This sequence joins TRBV9 and TRBJ1-5; 8 positions agree with TRBD1. Sequencing was performed on blood. The CDR3 nucleotides read TGTGCCAGCAGCGTTGGACAGGGTGAAAATCAGCCCCAGCATTTT. The encoded protein is CASSVGQGENQPQHF.